This entry lists 29 T cell receptor beta chains sequenced from one sample in a study of cytomegalovirus exposure and HLA in healthy donors. Primers for the PCR totalled 60 Vbeta and 13 Jbeta. This table comes from immunoSEQ multiplex PCR, and its TCRdb copy is limited to in-frame clones, with some not included. Here the sample spans 150,000 to 200,000 clones, about 80% being singletons. What was sequenced was PBMCs. The receptors were gathered from a woman in her thirties or forties in good health and CMV-seronegative.

The chain employs TRBV5-1 and TRBJ1-4; the D gene is possibly TRBD1 (5 bases). The CDR3 contains 14 residues. V lost 3 bases and J 8 bases, leaving 14 bases between the germline ends. Germline V lookup: CDR1 SGHRS, CDR2 YFSETQ. CDR3 residues: CASSSDRPREKLFF. For the CDR3, the DNA is TGCGCCAGCAGCTCCGACAGACCGAGGGAAAAACTGTTTTTT.

The chain uses TRBV18 and TRBJ2-2, with D unclear. The CDR3 loop spans 15 amino acids. Germline values: CDR1 KGHSH, CDR2 LQKENI. V lost 3 bases to trimming and J lost 2 bases, with 10 bases between them. Written as DNA, the CDR3 is TGTGCCAGCTCACCGCAACTTGAAAACACCGGGGAGCTGTTTTTT. Translation gives CASSPQLENTGELFF. The full variable domain, its missing parts supplied by reference TRBV18 and TRBJ2-2, is NAGVMQNPRHLVRRRGQEARLRCSPMKGHSHVYWYRQLPEEGLKFMVYLQKENIIDESGMPKERFSAEFPKEGPSILRIQQVVRGDSAAYFCASSPQLENTGELFFGEGSRLTVL.

V is TRBV6-6 and J is TRBJ2-1, with D possibly TRBD1 on 5 matching bases. V lost 3 bases, J lost 2 bases, and 11 bases lay in between. The CDR3 runs 15 residues. Germline CDR1 is MNHNY and CDR2 is SVGAGI (reference sequence). Here the CDR3 DNA reads TGTGCCAGCAGTTATAGGGGTGACACCTACAATGAGCAGTTCTTC. Translated: CASSYRGDTYNEQFF.

The chain combines TRBV29-1 with TRBJ2-5; the match to TRBD1 covers 9 bases. V shed 7 bases, J shed 2 bases, and the junction held 8 bases outside the gene matches. Germline V CDR1 and CDR2: SQVTM, ANQGSEA. The CDR3 has 14 amino acids. CDR3 nucleotide sequence: TGCAGCGCTTCGACAGGGGGGGTACAAGAGACCCAGTACTTC. Translating it yields CSASTGGVQETQYF.

This clone has just one count. The V call is TRBV2, the J call TRBJ2-1; D remains unclear. The CDR3 loop spans 13 amino acids. The V gene lost 5 bases and the J gene lost 0 bases, with 5 bases spanning the gap. Germline V CDR1 and CDR2: SNHLY, FYNNEI. CDR3 residues: CASSPSSYNEQFF. CDR3 bases: TGTGCCAGCAGTCCTAGCTCCTACAATGAGCAGTTCTTC.

The V and J genes are TRBV5-1 and TRBJ2-1; D perhaps matches TRBD2 (6 bases). V lost 6 bases and J 2 bases, leaving 18 bases between the germline ends. Germline V gene data show CDR1 as SGHRS and CDR2 as YFSETQ. CDR3 length equals 16 residues. Here the CDR3 reads CASNRGSSETYNEQFF. The CDR3 DNA follows: TGCGCCAGCAATCGGGGGTCTAGCGAGACCTACAATGAGCAGTTCTTC.

CDR3 bases: TGTGCCAGCAGCGAACAGGGGGGCTACGAGCAGTACTTC. Translated, it gives CASSEQGGYEQYF. The chain recombines TRBV7-7 with TRBJ2-7; 8 bases match TRBD1. V dropped 5 bases and J dropped 3; count of bases not matched to a gene: 3. Germline assignment: CDR1 SSHAT and CDR2 FNYEAQ (reference sequence). The CDR3 spans 13 residues.

The chain uses TRBV25-1 and TRBJ2-1; TRBD2 matches at 8 bases. Losses at the gene ends were 9 bases for V and 4 bases for J; bases not matched to a gene: 8. Per the germline V gene, CDR1 is MGHDK and CDR2 is SYGVNS. The CDR3 extends over 14 amino acids. The CDR3 spells CASHPSGSYNEQFF. The CDR3 coding sequence is TGTGCCAGTCACCCTAGCGGGTCATACAATGAGCAGTTCTTC.

The V call is TRBV6-6, the J call TRBJ2-7, with 14 bases fitting TRBD2. The V gene end was trimmed by 5 bases and the J gene end by 10 bases; junction bases not matched to a gene: 13. The germline V gene encodes CDR1 MNHNY and CDR2 SVGAGI (reference sequence). The CDR3 is 16 residues long. The CDR3 sequence: CASSRTSGRNGGGQYV. CDR3 nucleotide sequence: TGTGCCAGCAGTCGGACTAGCGGGAGGAACGGAGGGGGACAGTACGTC.

J is TRBJ1-3 and V is TRBV6-1; D might be TRBD1 (6 bases). V was trimmed by 6 bases and J by 5 bases, leaving 14 bases between them. Germline CDR1 MNHNS, CDR2 SASEGT. The CDR3 runs to 14 residues. The CDR3 here is CASSLQGDRNTIYF. The CDR3 DNA is TGTGCCAGCAGCTTACAGGGTGATAGAAACACCATATATTTT.

Note on this clone: Mismatch with germline at one junction end may stem from a read error. The chain employs TRBV6-5 and TRBJ1-2; 8 bases map to TRBD1. CDR3 length equals 16 residues. The germline V gene has CDR1 MNHEY and CDR2 SVGAGI. The CDR3 here is CASSYSGQALLDGYTF. The CDR3 DNA is TGTGCCAGCAGTTACTCGGGACAGGCCCTCTTGGATGGCTATACCTTC.

The chain employs TRBV7-2 and TRBJ2-7, with D possibly being TRBD2 (5 bases). The germline gives CDR1 SGHTA, CDR2 FQGNSA. The CDR3 consists of 15 residues. The V end lost 2 bases, the J end lost 2 bases, and 13 bases lay between the germline ends. The CDR3 nucleotides read TGTGCCAGCAGCTTAAGCGGAGCTCAAACCTACGAGCAGTACTTC. It is translated as CASSLSGAQTYEQYF.

The chain uses TRBV7-2 and TRBJ2-4; D is ambiguous. The CDR3 loop spans 16 amino acids. V was trimmed by 3 bases and J by 0 bases, leaving 12 bases between them. Looked up from germline, CDR1 is SGHTA and CDR2 is FQGNSA. The CDR3 DNA reads TGTGCCAGCAGCTTGGATACGAGGTTAGCCAAAAACATTCAGTACTTC. This gives the protein CASSLDTRLAKNIQYF.

This chain uses TRBV5-4 with TRBJ1-1; D remains unclear. From germline, CDR1 is SGHNT and CDR2 YYREEE (reference sequence). The germline V and J ends were trimmed by 1 base and 2 bases, with 9 bases remaining between them. The CDR3 has 14 residues. The CDR3 DNA follows: TGTGCCAGCAGCTTGATCGGGGTAAACACTGAAGCTTTCTTT. The encoded protein is CASSLIGVNTEAFF.

The chain recombines TRBV4-3 with TRBJ2-1, with D unresolved. Germline loops: CDR1 LGHNA, CDR2 YSLEER. Trimming pared 1 base from V and 13 bases from J, leaving 20 bases between. The CDR3 is made up of 15 amino acids. The CDR3 DNA reads as TGCGCCAGCAGCCAAGGAATTTATGTTGCGTCCCTCCAGTTCTTC. Protein product: CASSQGIYVASLQFF.

The chain links TRBV6-5 to TRBJ1-2; 11 positions agree with TRBD1. CDR1 is MNHEY, CDR2 SVGAGI, per germline. The CDR3 length is 15 residues. Trimming took 7 bases from V and 3 from J; bases not matched to a gene: 7. The CDR3 reads CASTPDRGPYYGYTF. The CDR3 coding sequence is TGTGCCAGCACCCCGGACAGGGGGCCGTACTATGGCTACACCTTC.

The chain combines TRBV4-3 with TRBJ2-2, with D possibly matching TRBD2 (7 bases). This CDR3 has 15 amino acids. The germline CDR1 and CDR2 sequences are LGHNA and YSLEER. V was pared by 5 bases and J by 6 bases, with 16 bases between. The CDR3 DNA reads TGCGCCAGCAGCTACGAGGGGGGGAGGGCCGGGGAGCTGTTTTTT. Its translation: CASSYEGGRAGELFF.

The V gene is TRBV11-2, the J gene TRBJ1-1; possibly TRBD1 for D (5 bases). Germline CDR1 and CDR2: SGHAT and FQNNGV. The germline V and J ends were trimmed by 3 bases and 1 base, with 6 bases remaining between them. CDR3 length: 13 residues. Here the CDR3 reads CASSLTANTEAFF. The CDR3 DNA is TGTGCCAGCAGCTTGACAGCGAACACTGAAGCTTTCTTT.

This CDR3 reads CASSFGPSLETQYF. The CDR3 coding sequence is TGTGCCAGCAGCTTCGGGCCTAGCTTGGAGACCCAGTACTTC. The V call is TRBV7-2, the J call TRBJ2-5, with a weak D call TRBD2 (5 bases). CDR3 length: 14 residues. CDR1 is SGHTA, CDR2 FQGNSA, per germline. Trimming cost V 3 bases and J 5 bases, with 13 bases left between them.

CDR3 region: CSGMTSATDTQYF. DNA of the CDR3: TGCAGCGGGATGACTAGCGCTACAGATACGCAGTATTTT. This chain connects TRBV29-1 to TRBJ2-3; 8 bases line up with TRBD2. The CDR3 is made up of 13 amino acids. CDR1 is SQVTM and CDR2 is ANQGSEA in the germline V gene. V trimming: 7 bases; J trimming: 3 bases; junction bases outside the gene matches: 6.

The rearrangement joins TRBV11-3 to TRBJ2-5; no definite D call. Looked up from germline, CDR1 is SGHNT and CDR2 is YENEEA. This CDR3 is 11 amino acids long. Trimming took 5 bases from V and 2 from J, leaving 3 bases between them. The CDR3: CASSPQETQYF. CDR3 DNA: TGTGCCAGCAGCCCTCAAGAGACCCAGTACTTC.

This clone was picked up one time. The V call is TRBV11-3, the J call TRBJ1-3; the D is unclear. The germline CDR1 and CDR2 sequences are SGHNT and YENEEA. V was shortened by 2 bases and J by 1 base, with 9 bases between the two germline ends. The CDR3 is 15 amino acids. CDR3: CASSLQYSSGNTIYF. The CDR3 region has the DNA TGTGCCAGCAGCTTACAATACAGTTCTGGAAACACCATATATTTT.

This clone was counted a single time. V gene TRBV7-2 combines with J gene TRBJ2-6; 9 nucleotides agree with TRBD2. With 5 bases clipped from V and 0 bases from J, the junction kept 5 bases outside the gene matches. The germline CDR1 and CDR2 sequences are SGHTA and FQGNSA. CDR3 length equals 17 residues. The CDR3 nucleotides are TGTGCCAGCAGCCGGGGCGGGGGGGGCTCTGGGGCCAACGTCCTGACTTTC. Its translation: CASSRGGGGSGANVLTF. Together with reference TRBV7-2 and TRBJ2-6, the CDR3 gives the full variable domain: GAGVSQSPSNKVTEKGKDVELRCDPISGHTALYWYRQSLGQGLEFLIYFQGNSAPDKSGLPSDRFSAERTGGSVSTLTIQRTQQEDSAVYLCASSRGGGGSGANVLTFGAGSRLTVL.

CDR3 residues: CATHGVAGGDEQFF. CDR3 DNA sequence: TGTGCCACCCACGGGGTAGCGGGAGGGGATGAGCAGTTCTTC. The V and J genes are TRBV6-5 and TRBJ2-1; 11 bases line up with TRBD2. CDR3 length equals 14 residues. V lost 10 bases, J lost 8 bases, and 10 bases stayed unmatched. Germline V gives CDR1 MNHEY, CDR2 SVGAGI.

Comments on this clone: Other DNA sequences in the sample encode the same CDR3. This rearrangement joins TRBV11-2 to TRBJ2-2, with 11 bases matching TRBD2. The CDR3 extends over 15 amino acids. J was trimmed by 6 bases and V by 5 bases; bases with no gene match: 5. Germline CDR1 is SGHAT and CDR2 is FQNNGV. CDR3 DNA: TGTGCCAGCAGCCTATCACTAGCGGGAGCCGGGGAGCTGTTTTTT. This encodes CASSLSLAGAGELFF.

The chain has TRBV11-3 and TRBJ2-1; no clear D. The CDR3 sequence is 12 residues long. CDR1 is SGHNT, CDR2 YENEEA, per germline. Trimming stripped 2 bases from V and 11 bases from J, with 10 bases between. The CDR3 loop is CASSLNVRKQFF. The CDR3 DNA sequence: TGTGCCAGCAGCTTAAATGTGCGGAAGCAGTTCTTC.

CDR3 DNA: TGTGCCAGCAGCCCCGACACCAACTATGGCTACACCTTC. This gives the protein CASSPDTNYGYTF. The chain uses TRBV7-2 and TRBJ1-2; D unresolved. CDR1 is SGHTA and CDR2 is FQGNSA in the germline V gene. This CDR3 spans 13 amino acids. The V gene lost 5 bases and the J gene lost 2 bases, with 9 bases spanning the gap.

V gene TRBV28 combines with J gene TRBJ1-1; D gene ambiguous. Trimming took off 7 bases at V and 7 bases at J, with 13 bases between the two ends. The CDR3 totals 12 residues. The V gene's germline CDR1 is MDHEN and CDR2 SYDVKM. CDR3 sequence reads: CASMIPRVEAFF. In DNA, the CDR3 is TGTGCCAGCATGATTCCGCGGGTTGAAGCTTTCTTT. Based on the CDR3 plus reference TRBV28 and TRBJ1-1, the full variable domain is DVKVTQSSRYLVKRTGEKVFLECVQDMDHENMFWYRQDPGLGLRLIYFSYDVKMKEKGDIPEGYSVSREKKERFSLILESASTNQTSMYLCASMIPRVEAFFGQGTRLTVV.

The V call is TRBV25-1, the J call TRBJ1-2, with D tentatively TRBD1 (5 bases). The germline V gene has CDR1 MGHDK and CDR2 SYGVNS. The V gene lost 3 bases and the J gene lost 4 bases, with 9 bases spanning the gap. The CDR3 extends over 13 amino acids. DNA of the CDR3: TGTGCCAGCAGTGAGGGGGGAACCTATGGCTACACCTTC. It is translated as CASSEGGTYGYTF.